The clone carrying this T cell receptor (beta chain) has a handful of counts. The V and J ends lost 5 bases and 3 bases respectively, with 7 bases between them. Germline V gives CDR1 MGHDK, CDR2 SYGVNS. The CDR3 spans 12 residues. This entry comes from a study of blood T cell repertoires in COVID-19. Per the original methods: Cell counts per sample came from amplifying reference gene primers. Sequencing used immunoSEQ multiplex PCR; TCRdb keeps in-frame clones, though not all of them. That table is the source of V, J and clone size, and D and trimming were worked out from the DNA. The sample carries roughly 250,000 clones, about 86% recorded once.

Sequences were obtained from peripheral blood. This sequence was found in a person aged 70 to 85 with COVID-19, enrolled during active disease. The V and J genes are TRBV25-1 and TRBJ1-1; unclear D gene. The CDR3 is CASSRRDTEAFF. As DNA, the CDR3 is TGTGCCAGCAGTCGCCGGGACACTGAAGCTTTCTTT.